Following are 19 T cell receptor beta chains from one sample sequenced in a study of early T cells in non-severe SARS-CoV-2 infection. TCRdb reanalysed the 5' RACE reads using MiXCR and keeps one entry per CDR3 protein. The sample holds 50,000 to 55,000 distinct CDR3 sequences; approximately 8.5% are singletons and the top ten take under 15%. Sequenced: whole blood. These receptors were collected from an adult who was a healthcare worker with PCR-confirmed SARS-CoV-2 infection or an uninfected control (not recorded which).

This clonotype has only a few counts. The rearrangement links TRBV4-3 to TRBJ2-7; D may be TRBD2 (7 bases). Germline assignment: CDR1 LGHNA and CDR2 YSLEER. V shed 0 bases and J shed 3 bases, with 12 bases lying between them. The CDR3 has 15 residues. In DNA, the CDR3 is TGCGCCAGCAGCCAAGATTACAGGGACTACTACGAGCAGTACTTC. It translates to CASSQDYRDYYEQYF.

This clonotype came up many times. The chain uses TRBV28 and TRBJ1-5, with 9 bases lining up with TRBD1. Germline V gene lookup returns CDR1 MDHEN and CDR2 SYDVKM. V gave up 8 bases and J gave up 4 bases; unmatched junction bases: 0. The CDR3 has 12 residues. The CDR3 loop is CASGTGNQPQHF. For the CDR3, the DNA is TGTGCCAGCGGGACAGGGAATCAGCCCCAGCATTTT.

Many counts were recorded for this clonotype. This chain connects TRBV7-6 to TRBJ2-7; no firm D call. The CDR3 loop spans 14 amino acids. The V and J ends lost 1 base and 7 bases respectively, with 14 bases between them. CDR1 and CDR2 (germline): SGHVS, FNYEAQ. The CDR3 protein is CASSLGHPVREQYF. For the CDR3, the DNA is TGTGCCAGCAGCTTAGGTCACCCCGTCCGGGAGCAGTACTTC. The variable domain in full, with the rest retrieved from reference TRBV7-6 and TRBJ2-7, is GAGVSQSPRYKVTKRGQDVALRCDPISGHVSLYWYRQALGQGPEFLTYFNYEAQQDKSGLPNDRFSAERPEGSISTLTIQRTEQRDSAMYRCASSLGHPVREQYFGPGTRLTVT.

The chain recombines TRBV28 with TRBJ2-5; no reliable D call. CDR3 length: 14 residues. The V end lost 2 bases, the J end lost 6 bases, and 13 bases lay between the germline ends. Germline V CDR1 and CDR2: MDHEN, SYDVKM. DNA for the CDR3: TGTGCCAGCAGTTTAACGTTCGGGTATCAGACCCAGTACTTC. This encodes CASSLTFGYQTQYF. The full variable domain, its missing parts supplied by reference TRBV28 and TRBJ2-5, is DVKVTQSSRYLVKRTGEKVFLECVQDMDHENMFWYRQDPGLGLRLIYFSYDVKMKEKGDIPEGYSVSREKKERFSLILESASTNQTSMYLCASSLTFGYQTQYFGPGTRLLVL.

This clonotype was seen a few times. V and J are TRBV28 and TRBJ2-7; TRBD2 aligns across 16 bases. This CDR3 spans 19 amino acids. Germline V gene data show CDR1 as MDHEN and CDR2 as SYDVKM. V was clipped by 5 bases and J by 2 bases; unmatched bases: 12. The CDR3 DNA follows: TGTGCCAGCAGTCCAACACCGGGACTAGCGGGAGGGCCCACCTACGAGCAGTACTTC. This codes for CASSPTPGLAGGPTYEQYF.

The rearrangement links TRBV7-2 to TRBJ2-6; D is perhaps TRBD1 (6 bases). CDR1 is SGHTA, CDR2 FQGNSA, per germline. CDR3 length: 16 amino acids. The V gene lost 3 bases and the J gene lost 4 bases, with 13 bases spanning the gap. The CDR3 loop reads CASSFLQGSGANVLTF. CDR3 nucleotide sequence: TGTGCCAGCAGCTTCTTGCAGGGGAGCGGGGCCAACGTCCTGACTTTC.

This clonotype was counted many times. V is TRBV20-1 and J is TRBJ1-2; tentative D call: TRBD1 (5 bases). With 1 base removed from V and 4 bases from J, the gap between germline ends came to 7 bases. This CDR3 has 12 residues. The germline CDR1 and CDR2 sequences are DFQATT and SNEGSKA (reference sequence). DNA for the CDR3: TGCAGTGCTAGAGTGACAGCCTATGGCTACACCTTC. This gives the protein CSARVTAYGYTF.

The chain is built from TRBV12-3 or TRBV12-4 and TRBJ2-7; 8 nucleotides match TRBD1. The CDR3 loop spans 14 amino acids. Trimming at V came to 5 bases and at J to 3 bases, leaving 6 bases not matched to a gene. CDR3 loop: CASSLRDRNYEQYF. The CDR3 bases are TGTGCCAGCAGTCTCCGGGACAGGAACTACGAGCAGTACTTC.

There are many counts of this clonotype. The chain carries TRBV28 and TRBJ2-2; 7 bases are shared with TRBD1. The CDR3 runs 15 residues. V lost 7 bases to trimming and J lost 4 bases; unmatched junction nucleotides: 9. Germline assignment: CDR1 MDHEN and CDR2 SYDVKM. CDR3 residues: CASKKGAISTGELFF. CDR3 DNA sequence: TGTGCCAGCAAAAAGGGGGCTATCAGCACCGGGGAGCTGTTTTTT. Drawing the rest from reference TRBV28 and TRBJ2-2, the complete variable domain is DVKVTQSSRYLVKRTGEKVFLECVQDMDHENMFWYRQDPGLGLRLIYFSYDVKMKEKGDIPEGYSVSREKKERFSLILESASTNQTSMYLCASKKGAISTGELFFGEGSRLTVL.

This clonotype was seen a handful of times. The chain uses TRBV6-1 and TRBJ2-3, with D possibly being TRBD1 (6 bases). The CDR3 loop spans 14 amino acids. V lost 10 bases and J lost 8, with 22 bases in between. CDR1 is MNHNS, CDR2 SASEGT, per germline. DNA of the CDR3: TGTGCCATCGTTGGGTTAGCCGGCAGGGGTACGCAGTATTTT. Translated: CAIVGLAGRGTQYF.

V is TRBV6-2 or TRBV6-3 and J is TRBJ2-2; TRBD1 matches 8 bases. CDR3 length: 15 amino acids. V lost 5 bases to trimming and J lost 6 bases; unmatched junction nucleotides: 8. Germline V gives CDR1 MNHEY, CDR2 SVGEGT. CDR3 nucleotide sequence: TGTGCCAGCAGTCAGGACAGGGCGGGCGCCGGGGAGCTGTTTTTT. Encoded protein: CASSQDRAGAGELFF.

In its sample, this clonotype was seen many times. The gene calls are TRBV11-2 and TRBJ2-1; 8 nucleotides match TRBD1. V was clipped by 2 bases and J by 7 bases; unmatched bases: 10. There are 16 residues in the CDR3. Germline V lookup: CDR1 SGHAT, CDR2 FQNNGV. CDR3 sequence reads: CASSLLGTGFGNEQFF. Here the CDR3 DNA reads TGTGCCAGCAGCTTATTAGGGACAGGTTTCGGGAATGAGCAGTTCTTC.

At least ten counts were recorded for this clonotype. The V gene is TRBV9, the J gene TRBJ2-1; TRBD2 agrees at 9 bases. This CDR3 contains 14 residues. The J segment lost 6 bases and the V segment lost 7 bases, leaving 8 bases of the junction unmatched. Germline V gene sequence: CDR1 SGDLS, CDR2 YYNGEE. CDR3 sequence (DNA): TGTGCCAGCGATAGCGGGAGAGGGACCAATGAGCAGTTCTTC. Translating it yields CASDSGRGTNEQFF.

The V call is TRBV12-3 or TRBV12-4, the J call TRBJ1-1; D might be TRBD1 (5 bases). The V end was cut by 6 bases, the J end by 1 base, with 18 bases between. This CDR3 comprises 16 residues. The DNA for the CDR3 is TGTGCCAGCAGCGACGGACCGGCAGGGCGGAACACTGAAGCTTTCTTT. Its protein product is CASSDGPAGRNTEAFF.

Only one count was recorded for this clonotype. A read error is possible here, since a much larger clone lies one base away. As DNA, the CDR3 is TGTACCAGCTCACCGGACGGCATCCGTTACGAGCAGTACTTC. Encoded protein: CTSSPDGIRYEQYF. The V and J genes are TRBV18 and TRBJ2-7; D is unresolved. Germline V gene lookup returns CDR1 KGHSH and CDR2 LQKENI. CDR3 size: 14 residues.

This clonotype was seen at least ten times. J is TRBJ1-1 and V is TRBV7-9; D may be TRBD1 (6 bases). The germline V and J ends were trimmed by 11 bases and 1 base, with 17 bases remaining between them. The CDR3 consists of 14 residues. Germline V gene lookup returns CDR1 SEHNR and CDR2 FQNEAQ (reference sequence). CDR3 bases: TGTGCCCACGGGGGGCGCGAAGGGAACACTGAAGCTTTCTTT. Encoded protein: CAHGGREGNTEAFF.

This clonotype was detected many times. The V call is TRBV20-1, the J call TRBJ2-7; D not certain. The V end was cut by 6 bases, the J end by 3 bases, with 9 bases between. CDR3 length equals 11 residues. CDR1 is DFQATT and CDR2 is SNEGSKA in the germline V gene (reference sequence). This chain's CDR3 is CSAPKDYEQYF. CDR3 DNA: TGCAGTGCCCCGAAAGACTACGAGCAGTACTTC.

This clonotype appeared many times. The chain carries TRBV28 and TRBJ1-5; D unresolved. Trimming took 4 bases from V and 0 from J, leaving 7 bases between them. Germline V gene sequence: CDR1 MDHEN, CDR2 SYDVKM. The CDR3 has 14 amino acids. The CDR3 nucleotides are TGTGCCAGCAGTTCGACTATTAGCAATCAGCCCCAGCATTTT. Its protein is CASSSTISNQPQHF.

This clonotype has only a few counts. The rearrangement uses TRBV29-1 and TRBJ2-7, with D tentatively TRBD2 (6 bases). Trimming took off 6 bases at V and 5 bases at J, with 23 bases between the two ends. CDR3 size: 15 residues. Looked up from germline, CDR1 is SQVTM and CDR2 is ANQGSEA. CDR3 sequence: CSVLTSDGGLHEQYF. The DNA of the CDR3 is TGCAGCGTCTTGACGTCGGACGGGGGACTCCACGAGCAGTACTTC.